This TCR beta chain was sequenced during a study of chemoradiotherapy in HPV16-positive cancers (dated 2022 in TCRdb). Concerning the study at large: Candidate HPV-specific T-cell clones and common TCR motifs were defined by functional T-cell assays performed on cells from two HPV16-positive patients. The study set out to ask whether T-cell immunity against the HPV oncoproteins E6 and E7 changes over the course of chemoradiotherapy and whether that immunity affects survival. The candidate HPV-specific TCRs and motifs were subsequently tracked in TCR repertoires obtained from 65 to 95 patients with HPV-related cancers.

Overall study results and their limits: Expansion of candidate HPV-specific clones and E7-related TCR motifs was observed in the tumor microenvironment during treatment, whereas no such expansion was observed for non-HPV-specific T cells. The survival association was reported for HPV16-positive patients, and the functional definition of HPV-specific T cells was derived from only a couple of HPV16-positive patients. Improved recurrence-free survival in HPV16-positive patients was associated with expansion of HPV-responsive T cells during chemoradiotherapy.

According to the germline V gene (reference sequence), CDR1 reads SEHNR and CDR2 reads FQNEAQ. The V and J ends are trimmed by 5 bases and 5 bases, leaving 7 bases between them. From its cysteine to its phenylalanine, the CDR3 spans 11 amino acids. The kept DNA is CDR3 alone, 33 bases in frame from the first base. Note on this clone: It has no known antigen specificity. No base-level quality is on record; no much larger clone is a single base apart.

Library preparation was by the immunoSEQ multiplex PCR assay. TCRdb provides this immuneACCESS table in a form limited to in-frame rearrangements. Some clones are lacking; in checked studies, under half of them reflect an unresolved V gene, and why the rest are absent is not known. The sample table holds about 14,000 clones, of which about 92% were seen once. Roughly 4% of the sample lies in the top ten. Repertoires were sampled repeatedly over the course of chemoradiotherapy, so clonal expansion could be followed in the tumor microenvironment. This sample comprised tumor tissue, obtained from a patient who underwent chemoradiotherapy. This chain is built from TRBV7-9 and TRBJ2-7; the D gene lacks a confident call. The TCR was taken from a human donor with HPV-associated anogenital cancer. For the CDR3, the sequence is CASSAGDEQYF. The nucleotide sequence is TGTGCCAGCAGCGCCGGCGACGAGCAGTACTTC.